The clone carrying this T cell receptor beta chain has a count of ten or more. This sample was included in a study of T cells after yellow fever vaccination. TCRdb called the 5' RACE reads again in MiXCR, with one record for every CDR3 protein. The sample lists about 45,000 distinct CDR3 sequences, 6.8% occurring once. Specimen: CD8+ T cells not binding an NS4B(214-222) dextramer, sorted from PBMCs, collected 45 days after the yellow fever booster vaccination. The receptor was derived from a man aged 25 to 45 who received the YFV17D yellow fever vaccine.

The CDR3 region has the DNA TGTGCCAGCAGTCTCTCCGGGACCTCTCGTCACTCTGGGGCCAACGTCCTGACTTTC. Its protein product is CASSLSGTSRHSGANVLTF. The J gene is TRBJ2-6, the V gene TRBV27, with D perhaps assigned TRBD1 or TRBD2 (5 bases each). The CDR3 is made up of 19 amino acids. Trimming cost V 5 bases and J 0 bases, with 20 bases left between them. CDR1 MNHEY and CDR2 SMNVEV come from the germline V gene (reference sequence).